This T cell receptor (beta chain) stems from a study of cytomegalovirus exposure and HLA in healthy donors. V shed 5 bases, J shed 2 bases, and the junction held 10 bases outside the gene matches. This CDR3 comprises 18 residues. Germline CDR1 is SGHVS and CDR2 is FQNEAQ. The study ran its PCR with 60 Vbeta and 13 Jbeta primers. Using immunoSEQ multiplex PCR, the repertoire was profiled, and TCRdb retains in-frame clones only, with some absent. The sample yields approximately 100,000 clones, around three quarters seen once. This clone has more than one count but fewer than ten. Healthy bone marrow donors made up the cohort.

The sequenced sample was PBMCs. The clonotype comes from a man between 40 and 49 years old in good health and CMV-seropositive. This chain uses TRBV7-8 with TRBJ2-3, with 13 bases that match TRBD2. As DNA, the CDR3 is TGTGCCAGCAGCAGACTAGCGGGGGGTCCAAGAGACACAGATACGCAGTATTTT. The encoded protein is CASSRLAGGPRDTDTQYF.